Following are 8 T cell receptor beta chains from one sample sequenced in a study of blood T cell repertoires in COVID-19. This table comes from immunoSEQ multiplex PCR, and its TCRdb copy is limited to in-frame clones, with some not included. The repertoire includes approximately 270,000 clones, roughly 85% of them detected once, and around 3.3% sits in the top ten. Sequencing was done on a sample of peripheral blood. The origin of the receptors is a man aged 18 to 29 with active or convalescent COVID-19.

The chain is built from TRBV30 and TRBJ2-7; tentatively, D is TRBD1 (9 bases). The V end was cut by 3 bases, the J end by 6 bases, with 18 bases between. In germline, CDR1 is GTSNPN, CDR2 SVGIG (reference sequence). CDR3 length: 14 residues. The CDR3 bases are TGTGCCTGGAGCGGGGGGGACAGGGAAACCGAGCAGTACTTC. Its protein product is CAWSGGDRETEQYF.

The chain couples TRBV5-1 to TRBJ2-3; tentative D call: TRBD2 (5 bases). Germline V gene data show CDR1 as SGHRS and CDR2 as YFSETQ. The CDR3 has 17 residues. V lost 0 bases, J lost 2 bases, and 16 bases lay in between. This chain's CDR3 is CASSLVRAKTTTDTQYF. The CDR3 DNA sequence: TGCGCCAGCAGCTTGGTGCGGGCTAAGACTACCACAGATACGCAGTATTTT.

V gene TRBV3-1 (or the pseudogene TRBV3-2) combines with J gene TRBJ1-5; unclear D gene. Germline lookup yields CDR1 LGHDT and CDR2 YNNKEL (reference sequence). The V gene lost 1 base and the J gene lost 9 bases, with 4 bases spanning the gap. This CDR3 region has 11 residues. This CDR3 is CASSQGGPQHF. The CDR3 DNA reads TGTGCCAGCAGCCAAGGAGGGCCCCAGCATTTT.

The count of this clone is one. The chain uses TRBV5-6 and TRBJ1-1; the match to TRBD1 covers 8 bases. CDR1 is SGHDT and CDR2 is YYEEEE in the germline V gene. This CDR3 spans 15 amino acids. Unmatched junction bases numbered 13, after V lost 4 bases and J lost 8 bases. The DNA of the CDR3 is TGTGCCAGCAGCGTCCCGCCGGGACAGGTAGGGGAAGCTTTCTTT. The encoded protein is CASSVPPGQVGEAFF. The full variable domain, rest sourced from reference TRBV5-6 and TRBJ1-1, is DAGVTQSPTHLIKTRGQQVTLRCSPKSGHDTVSWYQQALGQGPQFIFQYYEEEERQRGNFPDRFSGHQFPNYSSELNVNALLLGDSALYLCASSVPPGQVGEAFFGQGTRLTVV.

CDR3 residues: CASSPLGLRGLPEAFF. CDR3 bases: TGTGCCAGCAGCCCCTTGGGTCTCAGGGGGCTGCCTGAAGCTTTCTTT. The V call is TRBV7-3, the J call TRBJ1-1; 8 nucleotides match TRBD1. The germline V gene encodes CDR1 SGHTA and CDR2 FQGTGA. V was clipped by 5 bases and J by 6 bases; unmatched bases: 14. The CDR3 runs 16 residues. Full variable domain (remainder filled in from reference TRBV7-3 and TRBJ1-1): GAGVSQTPSNKVTEKGKYVELRCDPISGHTALYWYRQSLGQGPEFLIYFQGTGAADDSGLPNDRFFAVRPEGSVSTLKIQRTERGDSAVYLCASSPLGLRGLPEAFFGQGTRLTVV.

This chain connects TRBV2 to TRBJ2-7; 10 bases are a match to TRBD1. The CDR3 is made up of 13 amino acids. In germline, CDR1 is SNHLY, CDR2 FYNNEI. The ends lost 6 bases at V and 6 bases at J; junction bases unmatched: 5. CDR3 sequence (DNA): TGTGCCAGCAGCCGGGACAGGGGTCCCGAGCAGTACTTC. Its translation: CASSRDRGPEQYF. The variable domain in full, completed from reference TRBV2 and TRBJ2-7, reads EPEVTQTPSHQVTQMGQEVILRCVPISNHLYFYWYRQILGQKVEFLVSFYNNEISEKSEIFDDQFSVERPDGSNFTLKIRSTKLEDSAMYFCASSRDRGPEQYFGPGTRLTVT.

The rearrangement joins TRBV30 to TRBJ1-1; no clear D. The V gene lost 4 bases and the J gene lost 3 bases, with 12 bases spanning the gap. CDR1 and CDR2 from the germline V gene are GTSNPN and SVGIG (reference sequence). This CDR3 comprises 13 residues. CDR3 nucleotide sequence: TGTGCCTGGACTTTGAGTTCGGACACTGAAGCTTTCTTT. Translation gives CAWTLSSDTEAFF.

The rearrangement joins TRBV30 to TRBJ2-2; 7 nucleotides match TRBD1. This CDR3 comprises 16 residues. The V gene end was trimmed by 4 bases and the J gene end by 5 bases; junction bases not matched to a gene: 13. Germline CDR1 and CDR2: GTSNPN and SVGIG (reference sequence). The CDR3 protein is CAWIDRAALTTGELFF. The DNA of the CDR3 is TGTGCCTGGATCGACAGGGCGGCTCTTACGACCGGGGAGCTGTTTTTT.